The clone carrying this T cell receptor beta chain was detected ten times or more. The antigen is not known. The authors prepared the TCRbeta library with unique molecular identifiers. Using its own MiXCR run on the PCR reads, TCRdb lists one record per CDR3 protein. The sample has 450,000 to 550,000 distinct CDR3 sequences; 10% to 12% are singletons. These data originate in a study of T-cell reconstitution after alpha-beta-depleted transplantation in children. Whole-study findings and limits: Approximately two months post-transplant, alpha-beta T cells reportedly originated from several hundred expanded graft clones. Surviving recipient T cells and thymic progenitors produced the high day-60 TCRbeta diversity seen in some patients.

The CDR3 extends over 15 amino acids. Trimming left V 6 bases short and J 0 bases short, with 15 bases between. The germline V gene encodes CDR1 DFQATT and CDR2 SNEGSKA (reference sequence). The sequenced sample was PBMCs, mostly from graft donor cells, obtained 180 days after TCRalphabeta/CD19-depleted stem cell transplant. V gene TRBV20-1 combines with J gene TRBJ2-1; D is tentatively TRBD1 or TRBD2 (5 bases each). This receptor was obtained from a female patient aged 2 to 10 who had a stem cell transplant for aplastic anemia, so the T cells may come from the graft donor. The CDR3 coding sequence is TGCAGTGCCGAAAGTGGGGGAAGCTCCTACAATGAGCAGTTCTTC. This translates into CSAESGGSSYNEQFF.